The following is a TCR beta chain sequence with its context. This record belongs to a study of blood T cell repertoires in COVID-19. Study summary: Collection of acute and convalescent COVID-19 samples took place in the United States, Italy and Spain. T cells, B-cell-depleted T cells, or PBMCs provided the cDNA or gDNA that served as material.

Trimming removed 4 bases at V and 2 bases at J, with 13 bases between. Germline V gene lookup returns CDR1 SGHRS and CDR2 YFSETQ. The CDR3 sequence is 14 residues long. Sequencing used immunoSEQ multiplex PCR; TCRdb keeps in-frame clones, though not all of them. This repertoire shows approximately 470,000 clones, 80% to 90% found once; its top ten account for 3.2%. The clonotype originates from a human donor in a cohort sampled during active COVID-19. Sequenced sample: peripheral blood. V is TRBV5-1 and J is TRBJ2-7, with D tentatively TRBD1 (7 bases). This CDR3 reads CASSIQGGAYEQYF. CDR3 sequence (DNA): TGCGCCAGCAGCATCCAGGGGGGAGCCTACGAGCAGTACTTC.